This passage covers 30 T cell receptor beta chains from one sample sequenced in a study of technical replicates of blood from several donors. The assay was immunoSEQ multiplex PCR, and TCRdb's table has in-frame clones only and misses some. The sample yields tens of thousands of clones, roughly 98% seen once. The sequencing sample was made of T cells isolated from PBMCs. The source of these receptors is a human donor in good health.

This CDR3 is CASSDPGTNTEAFF. The CDR3, as DNA: TGTGCCAGTAGTGACCCCGGGACTAACACTGAAGCTTTCTTT. This chain uses TRBV19 with TRBJ1-1, with TRBD1 as a possible D gene (5 bases). The CDR3 extends over 14 amino acids. Trimming cost V 5 bases and J 2 bases, with 12 bases left between them. Per germline, CDR1 LNHDA and CDR2 SQIVND (reference sequence).

The gene calls are TRBV4-1 and TRBJ1-2; D is ambiguous. V was clipped by 3 bases and J by 6 bases, with 11 bases between them. This CDR3 has 13 amino acids. Germline CDR1 is MGHRA and CDR2 is YSYEKL. This CDR3 is CASSHPPRDGYTF. CDR3 DNA: TGCGCCAGCAGCCACCCCCCCCGCGATGGCTACACCTTC.

The chain carries TRBV30 and TRBJ2-1; 11 nucleotides agree with TRBD2. The germline CDR1 and CDR2 sequences are GTSNPN and SVGIG (reference sequence). The CDR3 spans 13 residues. Losses at the gene ends were 5 bases for V and 9 bases for J; bases not matched to a gene: 6. The CDR3 here is CAWRGTSGTEQFF. The CDR3 DNA follows: TGTGCCTGGCGCGGGACTAGCGGAACTGAGCAGTTCTTC.

The chain couples TRBV21-1 to TRBJ2-7; the table assigns TRBD1, which was not confirmed against the DNA. TRBV21-1 is assigned pseudogene status. The CDR3 consists of 12 residues. This CDR3 is CASSKSGPEQYF. DNA for the CDR3: TGTGCCAGCAGCAAATCAGGGCCCGAGCAGTACTTC.

V and J are TRBV7-9 and TRBJ2-2; 7 nucleotides match TRBD1. Germline CDR1 is SEHNR and CDR2 is FQNEAQ (reference sequence). Losses at the gene ends were 5 bases for V and 4 bases for J; bases not matched to a gene: 10. The CDR3 covers 16 residues. The CDR3 coding sequence is TGTGCCAGCAGCCCGACAGGGTTCGCCGGCACCGGGGAGCTGTTTTTT. It specifies CASSPTGFAGTGELFF.

The chain joins TRBV6-5 to TRBJ2-7, with D perhaps matching TRBD1 (6 bases). The germline V and J ends were trimmed by 5 bases and 2 bases, with 16 bases remaining between them. The CDR3 sequence is 15 residues long. Germline values: CDR1 MNHEY, CDR2 SVGAGI. The CDR3 protein is CASSPLGGVPYEQYF. The CDR3 nucleotides are TGTGCCAGCAGTCCTTTAGGGGGAGTACCCTACGAGCAGTACTTC.

The chain links TRBV6-5 to TRBJ1-4; 7 nucleotides line up with TRBD1. V lost 2 bases to trimming and J lost 6 bases; unmatched junction nucleotides: 6. The CDR3 contains 15 residues. CDR1 is MNHEY and CDR2 is SVGAGI in the germline V gene. The CDR3 region has the DNA TGTGCCAGCAGTTACGCCTGGGACAGCCATGAAAAACTGTTTTTT. Encoded protein: CASSYAWDSHEKLFF.

The rearrangement joins TRBV2 to TRBJ2-5; D gene uncertain. From germline, CDR1 is SNHLY and CDR2 FYNNEI. The CDR3 is 14 residues long. The germline V and J ends were trimmed by 5 bases and 0 bases, with 10 bases remaining between them. The CDR3 sequence is CASSTDGYQETQYF. The CDR3 DNA is TGTGCCAGCAGTACCGACGGGTACCAAGAGACCCAGTACTTC.

This rearrangement joins TRBV27 to TRBJ1-5; D unclear. Trimming stripped 6 bases from V and 0 bases from J, with 9 bases between. The CDR3 runs 14 residues. CDR1 and CDR2 (germline): MNHEY, SMNVEV (reference sequence). CDR3 in DNA: TGTGCCAGCAGACAGCCTTATAGCAATCAGCCCCAGCATTTT. Protein sequence: CASRQPYSNQPQHF.

The chain has TRBV10-3 and TRBJ2-7; 10 positions agree with TRBD1. With V trimmed by 4 bases and J by 5 bases, 2 bases remained unmatched. The CDR3 has 13 residues. CDR1 is ENHRY, CDR2 SYGVKD, per germline. CDR3 in amino acids: CAISGGTGDEQYF. The CDR3 DNA is TGTGCCATCAGTGGGGGGACAGGGGACGAGCAGTACTTC.

As for this clone: At one of its ends the junction is not consistent with the germline gene, which may arise from a read error. The J gene is TRBJ1-1, the V gene TRBV7-7; no clear D gene. The length of the CDR3 is 13 residues. Germline CDR1 is SSHAT and CDR2 is FNYEAQ (reference sequence). The CDR3 protein is CASSPTRNTEAFF. In DNA, the CDR3 is TGTGCTAGCAGCCCGACAAGGAACACTGAAGCTTTCTTT. Full variable domain (rest looked up from reference TRBV7-7 and TRBJ1-1): GAGVSQSPRYKVTKRGQDVTLRCDPISSHATLYWYQQALGQGPEFLTYFNYEAQPDKSGLPSDRFSAERPEGSISTLTIQRTEQRDSAMYRCASSPTRNTEAFFGQGTRLTVV.

The gene calls are TRBV5-1 and TRBJ1-5, with D perhaps matching TRBD1 (5 bases). The germline CDR1 and CDR2 sequences are SGHRS and YFSETQ. V was clipped by 1 base and J by 5 bases, with 10 bases between them. This CDR3 spans 14 amino acids. The CDR3 here is CASSLSGTDQPQHF. In DNA form, the CDR3 reads TGCGCCAGCAGCTTGTCCGGGACTGATCAGCCCCAGCATTTT.

V usage is TRBV9 and J usage is TRBJ1-2; TRBD1 might be the D (6 bases). The germline CDR1 and CDR2 sequences are SGDLS and YYNGEE. V dropped 4 bases and J dropped 4 bases, with 17 bases sitting between them. CDR3 length: 15 amino acids. The DNA for the CDR3 is TGTGCCAGCAGCAAAGGGGGGGGTATGGTCTATGGCTACACCTTC. It yields the protein CASSKGGGMVYGYTF.

V gene TRBV7-2 combines with J gene TRBJ2-7; D is perhaps TRBD2 (5 bases). This CDR3 is 13 amino acids long. V was pared by 3 bases and J by 7 bases, with 13 bases between. Germline loops: CDR1 SGHTA, CDR2 FQGNSA. The CDR3 nucleotides read TGTGCCAGCAGCTTCCCCAGCGGCTTTGAGCAGTACTTC. Amino acid sequence: CASSFPSGFEQYF.

The rearrangement links TRBV2 to TRBJ2-5; tentative D call: TRBD2 (7 bases). CDR1 and CDR2 from the germline V gene are SNHLY and FYNNEI. The V and J ends lost 11 bases and 5 bases respectively, with 15 bases between them. The CDR3 covers 12 residues. CDR3 coding DNA: TGTGCCCTAGGGGGGGGGCGGGAGACCCAGTACTTC. Translation gives CALGGGRETQYF.

The gene calls are TRBV7-6 and TRBJ1-1; 7 nucleotides agree with TRBD1. With V trimmed by 5 bases and J by 1 base, 4 bases remained unmatched. Germline V gene data show CDR1 as SGHVS and CDR2 as FNYEAQ. The CDR3 has 14 residues. The DNA of the CDR3 is TGTGCCAGCAGCCTCGGGACAGCGAACACTGAAGCTTTCTTT. Translation: CASSLGTANTEAFF.

The J gene is TRBJ2-1, the V gene TRBV6-5; TRBD2 matches 9 bases. The germline V gene has CDR1 MNHEY and CDR2 SVGAGI. CDR3 length: 14 amino acids. Trimming at V came to 4 bases and at J to 7 bases, leaving 5 bases not matched to a gene. DNA of the CDR3: TGTGCCAGCAGTTGGGGACTAGCAGGAAATGAGCAGTTCTTC. Translated, it gives CASSWGLAGNEQFF.

The chain recombines TRBV7-9 with TRBJ1-2; D is possibly TRBD1 (6 bases). V gave up 1 base and J gave up 0 bases, with 12 bases separating them. This CDR3 is 16 amino acids long. Germline V gene data show CDR1 as SEHNR and CDR2 as FQNEAQ (reference sequence). The CDR3 nucleotides read TGTGCCAGCAGCTTAGGTGATGGGACACCTAACTATGGCTACACCTTC. It yields the protein CASSLGDGTPNYGYTF.

This chain joins TRBV25-1 and TRBJ2-7, with 7 bases fitting TRBD1. V shed 4 bases, J shed 2 bases, and the junction held 8 bases outside the gene matches. The CDR3 extends over 15 amino acids. CDR1 MGHDK and CDR2 SYGVNS come from the germline V gene. CDR3 loop: CASSGNRGITYEQYF. In DNA form, the CDR3 reads TGTGCCAGCAGTGGAAACAGGGGTATCACCTACGAGCAGTACTTC.

Of note for this clone: The sample carries other DNA sequences with the same CDR3. This chain connects TRBV19 to TRBJ2-7, with D hard to call. The CDR3 has 14 residues. CDR1 is LNHDA and CDR2 is SQIVND in the germline V gene (reference sequence). With 1 base removed from V and 1 base from J, the gap between germline ends came to 8 bases. The CDR3 sequence is CASSIADSSYEQYF. CDR3 DNA sequence: TGTGCCAGTAGTATAGCCGACTCGTCCTACGAGCAGTACTTC.

The CDR3 reads CASSLQGGGYNEQFF. In DNA form, the CDR3 reads TGTGCCAGCAGCTTACAGGGAGGAGGCTACAATGAGCAGTTCTTC. The rearrangement links TRBV7-3 to TRBJ2-1, with D tentatively TRBD2 (6 bases). In germline, CDR1 is SGHTA, CDR2 FQGTGA. CDR3 size: 15 residues. V lost 2 bases and J 3 bases, leaving 11 bases between the germline ends.

The rearrangement uses TRBV5-4 and TRBJ1-3; D is uncertain. The CDR3 has 14 residues. V was trimmed by 3 bases and J by 0 bases, leaving 7 bases between them. Germline-derived CDR1 and CDR2 are SGHNT and YYREEE (reference sequence). The CDR3 region is CASSSDNSGNTIYF. CDR3 in DNA: TGTGCCAGCAGCTCCGACAACTCTGGAAACACCATATATTTT.

The rearrangement uses TRBV18 and TRBJ1-3; D is uncertain. The CDR3 loop spans 14 amino acids. CDR1 and CDR2 (germline): KGHSH, LQKENI. Trimming removed 8 bases from V and 1 base from J, with 12 bases in between. In nucleotides, the CDR3 is TGTGCCAGCGGCCCCTTTTATTCTGGAAACACCATATATTTT. It translates to CASGPFYSGNTIYF.

This chain links TRBV4-1 with TRBJ1-1; D is possibly TRBD1 (5 bases). V lost 1 base, J lost 3 bases, and 18 bases lay in between. Germline V gives CDR1 MGHRA, CDR2 YSYEKL. The CDR3 contains 17 residues. The CDR3 spells CASSQGSQGRWDTEAFF. CDR3 DNA sequence: TGCGCCAGCAGCCAAGGGTCCCAGGGCCGTTGGGACACTGAAGCTTTCTTT.

V and J are TRBV10-3 and TRBJ2-5; 10 bases are shared with TRBD2. The CDR3 runs 15 residues. Germline-derived CDR1 and CDR2 are ENHRY and SYGVKD. V was clipped by 6 bases and J by 5 bases; unmatched bases: 9. CDR3 in DNA: TGTGCCATCAGCCCACTCTCTAGCGGGAGTGAGACCCAGTACTTC. It codes for CAISPLSSGSETQYF.

The J gene is TRBJ1-5, the V gene TRBV7-9; D unclear. V was clipped by 3 bases and J by 0 bases, with 6 bases between them. The germline V gene has CDR1 SEHNR and CDR2 FQNEAQ (reference sequence). The CDR3 runs 14 residues. The CDR3 here is CASSFGDSNQPQHF. The CDR3 DNA is TGTGCCAGCAGCTTCGGGGATAGCAATCAGCCCCAGCATTTT.

The rearrangement uses TRBV6-5 and TRBJ2-1, with TRBD2 identical over 7 bases. V shed 0 bases and J 6 bases; nucleotides not matched to a gene: 5. Germline lookup yields CDR1 MNHEY and CDR2 SVGAGI. CDR3 length: 15 amino acids. The DNA of the CDR3 is TGTGCCAGCAGTTACTCGAATTCGGGAGGCAATGAGCAGTTCTTC. Protein product: CASSYSNSGGNEQFF.

V and J are TRBV7-3 and TRBJ2-1; TRBD1 matches at 11 bases. V dropped 2 bases and J dropped 6; count of bases not matched to a gene: 6. This CDR3 is built from 16 residues. Germline V lookup: CDR1 SGHTA, CDR2 FQGTGA. The CDR3 DNA reads TGTGCCAGCAGCTTATGGACAGGGGGCGCCGCCAATGAGCAGTTCTTC. Translating it yields CASSLWTGGAANEQFF.

The gene calls are TRBV7-9 and TRBJ2-7; maybe TRBD1 (6 bases). The V gene's germline CDR1 is SEHNR and CDR2 FQNEAQ (reference sequence). This CDR3 comprises 14 residues. Trimming took 1 base from V and 1 from J, leaving 8 bases between them. In nucleotides, the CDR3 is TGTGCCAGCAGCTTAGGAGACAGGTCCTACGAGCAGTACTTC. Protein: CASSLGDRSYEQYF. The entire variable domain, with the rest obtained from reference TRBV7-9 and TRBJ2-7, is as follows: DTGVSQNPRHKITKRGQNVTFRCDPISEHNRLYWYRQTLGQGPEFLTYFQNEAQLEKSRLLSDRFSAERPKGSFSTLEIQRTEQGDSAMYLCASSLGDRSYEQYFGPGTRLTVT.

The genes are TRBV2 and TRBJ1-2; D not certain. Germline V gene data show CDR1 as SNHLY and CDR2 as FYNNEI. The CDR3 sequence is 14 residues long. V lost 8 bases to trimming and J lost 4 bases, with 17 bases between them. Here the CDR3 DNA reads TGTGCCAGCGTCGCTTCCCCAGAAATCTATGGCTACACCTTC. It codes for CASVASPEIYGYTF.